This is a list of T cell receptor beta chains from one sample in a study of OX40 agonist ivuxolimab in advanced cancers. Produced via immunoSEQ multiplex PCR; TCRdb's table is partial and in-frame only. The sample lists about 27,000 clones, around nine tenths occurring once. Sample: CD4+ or CD8+ T cells sorted from blood, taken in a trial of the OX40 agonist ivuxolimab. These receptor sequences come from an adult with an advanced solid tumor such as melanoma, head and neck, liver or kidney cancer. The CDR3 runs from the conserved cysteine through the conserved F or W. Each record gives: clone size, J gene, D gene, V gene, CDR3 protein, CDR3 DNA. D genes are given only for firm matches. Size tells how often a clone was seen (once, few, many) or the class of an expanded clone, and some rows leave it out.

once TRBJ2-7 TRBD1 TRBV6-5 CASSYGTGGSYEQYF TGTGCCAGCAGTTACGGGACAGGGGGCTCCTACGAGCAGTACTTC
. TRBJ2-1 . TRBV7-9 CATWAANYNEQFF TGTGCCACCTGGGCAGCGAATTACAATGAGCAGTTCTTC
. TRBJ1-6 TRBD1 TRBV13 CASSLGQHSYNSPLHF TGTGCCAGCAGCTTGGGACAGCACTCCTATAATTCACCCCTCCACTTT
. TRBJ1-1 . TRBV7-9 CASTGSGTEAFF TGTGCCAGCACAGGGTCGGGCACTGAAGCTTTCTTT
. TRBJ2-1 . TRBV6-5 CASSYSRLGALGEQFF TGTGCCAGCAGTTACTCGCGGTTGGGGGCTTTGGGGGAGCAGTTCTTC
. TRBJ1-6 . TRBV28 CASSLMPGPIYNSPLHF TGTGCCAGCAGTTTAATGCCAGGGCCGATCTATAATTCACCCCTCCACTTT
. TRBJ1-4 TRBD1 TRBV11-2 CASRDRGDEKLFF TGTGCCAGCAGAGACAGGGGAGATGAAAAACTGTTTTTT
. TRBJ1-2 TRBD1 TRBV25-1 CASGTGNYGYTF TGTGCCAGCGGGACAGGGAATTATGGCTACACCTTC
. TRBJ1-5 . TRBV28 CASTRGESRHQPQHF TGTGCCAGCACCAGGGGCGAGAGTCGGCATCAGCCCCAGCATTTT
once TRBJ2-7 . TRBV7-8 CASSSEAGQWYEQYF TGTGCCAGCAGCTCCGAAGCGGGACAATGGTACGAGCAGTACTTC
. TRBJ1-2 . TRBV7-8 CASSLAGNGYTF TGTGCCAGCAGCTTAGCAGGGAATGGCTACACCTTC
medium-sized TRBJ2-1 . TRBV13 CASSLGQSSYNEQFF TGTGCCAGCAGCTTAGGTCAAAGCTCCTACAATGAGCAGTTCTTC
few TRBJ2-7 TRBD1 TRBV10-3 CAPRDRPYEQYF TGTGCCCCAAGGGACAGACCCTACGAGCAGTACTTC
. TRBJ1-1 . TRBV7-9 CASSLVTEMNTEAFF TGTGCCAGCAGCTTAGTTACAGAGATGAACACTGAAGCTTTCTTT
. TRBJ2-7 . TRBV7-8 CASSLGGRGDFLYEQYF TGTGCCAGCAGCTTAGGGGGCAGGGGAGATTTTTTGTACGAGCAGTACTTC
. TRBJ1-1 . TRBV18 CASSPVGRQTEAFF TGTGCCAGCTCACCGGTGGGGCGGCAAACTGAAGCTTTCTTT
once TRBJ2-6 . TRBV10-1 CASSESRGANVLTF TGCGCCAGCAGTGAGTCAAGGGGGGCCAACGTCCTGACTTTC
. TRBJ2-6 . TRBV11-1 CASSYQGISGANVLTF TGTGCCAGCAGCTACCAAGGCATCTCTGGGGCCAACGTCCTGACTTTC
. TRBJ2-7 . TRBV6-6 CASSLLTRTVKDEQYF TGTGCCAGCAGTTTACTAACCAGGACCGTGAAGGACGAGCAGTACTTC
. TRBJ2-7 TRBD2 TRBV5-8 CASSLDGGGRFEQYF TGTGCCAGCAGCTTGGATGGCGGGGGGAGGTTCGAGCAGTACTTC
. TRBJ2-1 TRBD2 TRBV6-1 CASSEYTSGGNEQFF TGTGCCAGCAGTGAATACACTAGCGGTGGGAATGAGCAGTTCTTC
. TRBJ2-3 TRBD2 TRBV28 CASSLLAGADTQYF TGTGCCAGCAGTTTACTAGCGGGGGCAGATACGCAGTATTTT
. TRBJ1-1 . TRBV6-5 CASSYSGGTEAFF TGTGCCAGCAGTTACTCGGGGGGTACTGAAGCTTTCTTT
. TRBJ2-7 TRBD2 TRBV4-2 CASSPYLTSGYEQYF TGTGCCAGCAGCCCGTATCTGACTAGCGGCTACGAGCAGTACTTC
. TRBJ2-1 TRBD2 TRBV27 CASSLSLGDYYNEQFF TGTGCCAGCAGTTTAAGTTTAGGGGACTACTACAATGAGCAGTTCTTC
. TRBJ1-1 TRBD1 TRBV2 CASGTSGGVENTEAFF TGTGCCAGCGGAACCTCAGGGGGGGTGGAGAACACTGAAGCTTTCTTT
. TRBJ2-3 . TRBV11-2 CASSPTTSVGWERLGTQYF TGTGCCAGCAGCCCTACTACCTCTGTCGGTTGGGAAAGACTAGGTACGCAGTATTTT
. TRBJ1-5 . TRBV7-2 CASSPWGGQPQHF TGTGCCAGCAGCCCCTGGGGGGGACAGCCCCAGCATTTT
. TRBJ1-5 TRBD1 TRBV4-1 CASSQSADRENQPQHF TGCGCCAGCAGCCAATCAGCCGACAGGGAAAATCAGCCCCAGCATTTT
once TRBJ2-2 . TRBV28 CASSLLLLAGATGELFF TGTGCCAGCAGCTTGCTACTACTGGCTGGGGCCACCGGGGAGCTGTTTTTT
. TRBJ1-1 . TRBV27 CASRGTAYEAFF TGTGCCAGCAGAGGGACGGCTTATGAAGCTTTCTTT
once TRBJ2-2 . TRBV13 CASSQGQNEVYIGELFF TGTGCCAGCAGCCAAGGACAGAACGAGGTTTATATCGGGGAGCTGTTTTTT
. TRBJ2-2 . TRBV10-2 CASSEGAGELFF TGCGCCAGCAGTGAAGGGGCCGGGGAGCTGTTTTTT
. TRBJ2-7 . TRBV11-2 CASSADRYEQYF TGTGCCAGCAGCGCCGACAGATACGAGCAGTACTTC
. TRBJ1-1 TRBD1 TRBV7-9 CASNRGAEAFF TGTGCCAGCAACAGGGGGGCTGAAGCTTTCTTT
. TRBJ2-1 TRBD2 TRBV7-3 CASSLPLRGERSEQFF TGTGCCAGCAGCCTCCCCCTCCGGGGGGAAAGAAGTGAGCAGTTCTTC
. TRBJ1-1 . TRBV29-1 CSGKQGEAFF TGCAGCGGTAAACAGGGTGAAGCTTTCTTT
. TRBJ1-3 . TRBV9 CASSEPQLGASGNTIYF TGTGCCAGCAGCGAGCCCCAATTGGGGGCGTCTGGAAACACCATATATTTT
. TRBJ2-5 . TRBV11-2 CASSPKWGGGLGETQYF TGTGCCAGCAGCCCCAAATGGGGAGGGGGGCTGGGAGAGACCCAGTACTTC
. TRBJ1-4 TRBD1 TRBV7-8 CASSQTQGGGEKLFF TGTGCCAGCAGCCAGACACAGGGGGGGGGTGAAAAACTGTTTTTT
. TRBJ2-1 TRBD2 TRBV28 CASSFEVSGSYNEQFF TGTGCCAGCAGTTTCGAAGTGAGCGGGAGCTACAATGAGCAGTTCTTC
. TRBJ1-1 . TRBV2 CAIEGRVGTEAFF TGTGCCATCGAGGGCAGGGTCGGCACTGAAGCTTTCTTT